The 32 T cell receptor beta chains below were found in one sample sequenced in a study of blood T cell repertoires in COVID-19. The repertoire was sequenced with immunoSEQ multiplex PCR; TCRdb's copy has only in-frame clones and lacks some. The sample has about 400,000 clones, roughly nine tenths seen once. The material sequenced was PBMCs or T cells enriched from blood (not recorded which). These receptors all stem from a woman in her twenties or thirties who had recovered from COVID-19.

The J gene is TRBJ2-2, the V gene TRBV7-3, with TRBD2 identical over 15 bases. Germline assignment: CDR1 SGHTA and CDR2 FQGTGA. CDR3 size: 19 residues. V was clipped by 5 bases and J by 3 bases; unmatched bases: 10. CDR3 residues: CASSRPGLAGGRHTGELFF. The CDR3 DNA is TGTGCCAGCAGCCGTCCGGGACTAGCGGGGGGTAGGCACACCGGGGAGCTGTTTTTT.

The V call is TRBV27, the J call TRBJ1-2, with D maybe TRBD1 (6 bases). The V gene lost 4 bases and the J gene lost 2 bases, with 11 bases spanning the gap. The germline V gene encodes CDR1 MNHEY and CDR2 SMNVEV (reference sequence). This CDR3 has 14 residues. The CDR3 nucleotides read TGTGCCAGCAGTTCCTACACAGGGAACTATGGCTACACCTTC. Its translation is CASSSYTGNYGYTF.

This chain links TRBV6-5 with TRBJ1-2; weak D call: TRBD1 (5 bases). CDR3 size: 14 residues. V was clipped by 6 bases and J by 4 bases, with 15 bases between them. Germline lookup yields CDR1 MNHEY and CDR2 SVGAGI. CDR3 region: CASSRGARGYGYTF. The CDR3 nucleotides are TGTGCCAGCAGCCGCGGGGCGAGGGGCTATGGCTACACCTTC.

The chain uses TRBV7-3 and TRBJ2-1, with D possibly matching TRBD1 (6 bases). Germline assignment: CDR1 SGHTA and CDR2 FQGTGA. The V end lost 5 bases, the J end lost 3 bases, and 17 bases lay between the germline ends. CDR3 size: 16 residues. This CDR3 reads CASSPNQGLSYNEQFF. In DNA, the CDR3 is TGTGCCAGCAGCCCCAACCAGGGGCTAAGCTACAATGAGCAGTTCTTC. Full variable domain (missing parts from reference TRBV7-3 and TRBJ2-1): GAGVSQTPSNKVTEKGKYVELRCDPISGHTALYWYRQSLGQGPEFLIYFQGTGAADDSGLPNDRFFAVRPEGSVSTLKIQRTERGDSAVYLCASSPNQGLSYNEQFFGPGTRLTVL.

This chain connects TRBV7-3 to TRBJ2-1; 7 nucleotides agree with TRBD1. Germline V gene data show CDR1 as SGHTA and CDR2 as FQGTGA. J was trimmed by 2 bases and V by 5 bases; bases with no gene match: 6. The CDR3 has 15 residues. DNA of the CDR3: TGTGCCAGCAGCCTGGACAGGAGAACCTACAATGAGCAGTTCTTC. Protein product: CASSLDRRTYNEQFF. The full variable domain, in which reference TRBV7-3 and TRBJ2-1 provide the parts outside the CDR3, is GAGVSQTPSNKVTEKGKYVELRCDPISGHTALYWYRQSLGQGPEFLIYFQGTGAADDSGLPNDRFFAVRPEGSVSTLKIQRTERGDSAVYLCASSLDRRTYNEQFFGPGTRLTVL.

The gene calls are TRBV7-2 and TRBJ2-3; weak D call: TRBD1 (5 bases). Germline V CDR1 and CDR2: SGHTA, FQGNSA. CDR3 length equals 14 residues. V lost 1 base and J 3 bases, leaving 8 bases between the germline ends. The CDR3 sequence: CASSLGGATDTQYF. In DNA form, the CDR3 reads TGTGCCAGCAGCTTAGGGGGCGCAACAGATACGCAGTATTTT.

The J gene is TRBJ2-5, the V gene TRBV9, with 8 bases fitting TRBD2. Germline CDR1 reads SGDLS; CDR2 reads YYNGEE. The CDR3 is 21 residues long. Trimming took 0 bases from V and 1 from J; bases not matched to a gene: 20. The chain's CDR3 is CASSVGPSPVGAGGIQETQYF. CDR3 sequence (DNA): TGTGCCAGCAGCGTAGGCCCCAGCCCGGTGGGCGCGGGGGGAATCCAAGAGACCCAGTACTTC.

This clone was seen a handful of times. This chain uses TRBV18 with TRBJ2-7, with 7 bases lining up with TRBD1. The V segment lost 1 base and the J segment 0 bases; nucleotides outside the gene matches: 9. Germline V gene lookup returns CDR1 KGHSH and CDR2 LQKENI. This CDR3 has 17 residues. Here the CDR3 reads CASSPLPATGSSYEQYF. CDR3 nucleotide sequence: TGTGCCAGCTCACCACTCCCGGCGACAGGGAGCTCCTACGAGCAGTACTTC. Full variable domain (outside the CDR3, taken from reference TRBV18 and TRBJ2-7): NAGVMQNPRHLVRRRGQEARLRCSPMKGHSHVYWYRQLPEEGLKFMVYLQKENIIDESGMPKERFSAEFPKEGPSILRIQQVVRGDSAAYFCASSPLPATGSSYEQYFGPGTRLTVT.

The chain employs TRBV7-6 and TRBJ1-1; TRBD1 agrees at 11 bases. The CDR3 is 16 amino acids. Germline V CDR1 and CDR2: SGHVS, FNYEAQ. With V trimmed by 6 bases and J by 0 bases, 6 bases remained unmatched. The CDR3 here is CASRPGTGGMNTEAFF. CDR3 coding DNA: TGTGCCAGCAGACCAGGGACAGGGGGAATGAACACTGAAGCTTTCTTT.

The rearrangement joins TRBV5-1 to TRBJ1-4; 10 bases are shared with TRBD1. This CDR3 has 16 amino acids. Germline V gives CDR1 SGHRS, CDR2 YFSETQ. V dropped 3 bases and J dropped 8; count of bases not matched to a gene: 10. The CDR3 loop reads CASSSSLGQGREKLFF. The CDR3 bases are TGCGCCAGCAGCTCTAGCCTGGGACAGGGGCGAGAAAAACTGTTTTTT. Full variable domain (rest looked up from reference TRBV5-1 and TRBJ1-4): KAGVTQTPRYLIKTRGQQVTLSCSPISGHRSVSWYQQTPGQGLQFLFEYFSETQRNKGNFPGRFSGRQFSNSRSEMNVSTLELGDSALYLCASSSSLGQGREKLFFGSGTQLSVL.

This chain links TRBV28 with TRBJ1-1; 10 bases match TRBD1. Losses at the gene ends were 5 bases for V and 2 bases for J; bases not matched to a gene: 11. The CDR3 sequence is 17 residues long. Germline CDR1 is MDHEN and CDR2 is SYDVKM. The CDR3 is CASSARQGANLNTEAFF. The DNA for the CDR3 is TGTGCCAGCAGTGCTCGACAGGGGGCGAATTTAAACACTGAAGCTTTCTTT.

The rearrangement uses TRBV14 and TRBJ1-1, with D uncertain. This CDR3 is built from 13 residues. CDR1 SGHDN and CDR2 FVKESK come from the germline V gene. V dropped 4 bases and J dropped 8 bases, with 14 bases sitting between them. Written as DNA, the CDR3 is TGTGCCAGCAGCCGGGCCTTCGATAGGGAAGCTTTCTTT. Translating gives CASSRAFDREAFF. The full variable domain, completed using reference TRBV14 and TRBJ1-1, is EAGVTQFPSHSVIEKGQTVTLRCDPISGHDNLYWYRRVMGKEIKFLLHFVKESKQDESGMPNNRFLAERTGGTYSTLKVQPAELEDSGVYFCASSRAFDREAFFGQGTRLTVV.

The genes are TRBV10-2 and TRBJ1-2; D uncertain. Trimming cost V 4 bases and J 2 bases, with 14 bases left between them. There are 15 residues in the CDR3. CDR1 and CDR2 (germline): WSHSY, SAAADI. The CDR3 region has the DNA TGCGCCAGCAGTGTAGCCATGGGAGGGAACTATGGCTACACCTTC. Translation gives CASSVAMGGNYGYTF.

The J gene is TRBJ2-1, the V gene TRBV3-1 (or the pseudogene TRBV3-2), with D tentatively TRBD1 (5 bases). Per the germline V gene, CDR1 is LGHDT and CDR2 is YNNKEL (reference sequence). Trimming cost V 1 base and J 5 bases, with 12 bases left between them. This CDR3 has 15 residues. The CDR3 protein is CASSQGGAPNNEQFF. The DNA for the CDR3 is TGTGCCAGCAGCCAAGGGGGCGCCCCGAACAATGAGCAGTTCTTC.

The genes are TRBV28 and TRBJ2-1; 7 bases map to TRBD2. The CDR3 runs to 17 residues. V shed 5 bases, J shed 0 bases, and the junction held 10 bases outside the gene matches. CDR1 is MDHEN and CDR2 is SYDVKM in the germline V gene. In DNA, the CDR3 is TGTGCCAGCAGTCCCCATGAGGGCGGGAGCTCCTACAATGAGCAGTTCTTC. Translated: CASSPHEGGSSYNEQFF. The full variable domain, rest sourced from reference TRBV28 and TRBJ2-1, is DVKVTQSSRYLVKRTGEKVFLECVQDMDHENMFWYRQDPGLGLRLIYFSYDVKMKEKGDIPEGYSVSREKKERFSLILESASTNQTSMYLCASSPHEGGSSYNEQFFGPGTRLTVL.

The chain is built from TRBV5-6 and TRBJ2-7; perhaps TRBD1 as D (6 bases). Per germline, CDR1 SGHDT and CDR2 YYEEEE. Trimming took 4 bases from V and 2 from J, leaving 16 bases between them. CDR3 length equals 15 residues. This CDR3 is CASSNYRDKTYEQYF. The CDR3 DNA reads TGTGCCAGCAGCAACTACCGGGACAAGACCTACGAGCAGTACTTC.

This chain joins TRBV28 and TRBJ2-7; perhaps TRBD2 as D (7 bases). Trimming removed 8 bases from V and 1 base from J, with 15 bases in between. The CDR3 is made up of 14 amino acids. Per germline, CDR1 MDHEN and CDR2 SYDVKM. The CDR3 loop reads CASHAGGRSYEQYF. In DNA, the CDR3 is TGTGCCAGCCACGCCGGGGGGCGATCCTACGAGCAGTACTTC.

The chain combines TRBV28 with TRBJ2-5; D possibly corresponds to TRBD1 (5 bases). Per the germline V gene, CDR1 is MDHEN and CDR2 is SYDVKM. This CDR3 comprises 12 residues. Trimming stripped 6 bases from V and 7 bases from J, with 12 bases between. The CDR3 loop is CASRSGKTTQYF. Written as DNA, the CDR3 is TGTGCCAGCAGGTCAGGGAAGACGACCCAGTACTTC.

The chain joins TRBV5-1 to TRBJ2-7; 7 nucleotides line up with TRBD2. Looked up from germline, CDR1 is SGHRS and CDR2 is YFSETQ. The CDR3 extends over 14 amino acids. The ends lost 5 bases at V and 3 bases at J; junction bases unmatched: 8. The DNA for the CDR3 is TGCGCCAGCAGTCAGAAACGGGGGGTCTACGAGCAGTACTTC. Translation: CASSQKRGVYEQYF. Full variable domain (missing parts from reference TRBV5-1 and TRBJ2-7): KAGVTQTPRYLIKTRGQQVTLSCSPISGHRSVSWYQQTPGQGLQFLFEYFSETQRNKGNFPGRFSGRQFSNSRSEMNVSTLELGDSALYLCASSQKRGVYEQYFGPGTRLTVT.

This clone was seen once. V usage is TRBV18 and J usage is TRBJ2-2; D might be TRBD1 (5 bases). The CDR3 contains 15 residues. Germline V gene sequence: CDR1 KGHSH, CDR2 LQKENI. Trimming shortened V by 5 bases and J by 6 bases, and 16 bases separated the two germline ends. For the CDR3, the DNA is TGTGCCAGCTCATCACAGACAGCCTCATCCGGGGAGCTGTTTTTT. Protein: CASSSQTASSGELFF.

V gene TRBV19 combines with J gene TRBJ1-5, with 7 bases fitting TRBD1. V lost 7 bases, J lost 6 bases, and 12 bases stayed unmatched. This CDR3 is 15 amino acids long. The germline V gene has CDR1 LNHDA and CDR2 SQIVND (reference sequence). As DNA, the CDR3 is TGTGCCAGTACCAAAAAGAACAGGGGCGGTCAGCCCCAGCATTTT. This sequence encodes CASTKKNRGGQPQHF.

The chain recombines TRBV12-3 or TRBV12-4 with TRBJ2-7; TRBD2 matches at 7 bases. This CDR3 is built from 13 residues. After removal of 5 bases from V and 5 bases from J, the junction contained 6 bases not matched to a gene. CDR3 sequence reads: CASSTGGRHEQYF. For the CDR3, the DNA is TGTGCCAGCAGTACCGGGGGGAGACACGAGCAGTACTTC.

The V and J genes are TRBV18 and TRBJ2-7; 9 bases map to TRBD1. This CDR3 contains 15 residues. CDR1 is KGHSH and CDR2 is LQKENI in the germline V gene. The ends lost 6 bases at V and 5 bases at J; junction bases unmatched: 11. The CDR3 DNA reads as TGTGCCAGCTCCCGGAATCGGGACAGGGCCAACGAGCAGTACTTC. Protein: CASSRNRDRANEQYF.

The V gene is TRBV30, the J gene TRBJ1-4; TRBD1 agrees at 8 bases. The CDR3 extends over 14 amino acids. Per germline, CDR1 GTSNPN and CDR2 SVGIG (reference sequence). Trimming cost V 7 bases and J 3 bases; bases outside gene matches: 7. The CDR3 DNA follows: TGTGCCTACGAAGGACAGGGATCTAATGAAAAACTGTTTTTT. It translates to CAYEGQGSNEKLFF.

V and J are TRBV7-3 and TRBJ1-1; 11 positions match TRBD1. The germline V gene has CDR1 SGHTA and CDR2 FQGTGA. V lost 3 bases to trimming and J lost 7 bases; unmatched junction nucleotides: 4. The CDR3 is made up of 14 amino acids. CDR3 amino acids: CASSFSGTGGEAFF. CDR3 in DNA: TGTGCCAGCAGCTTTTCCGGGACAGGGGGTGAAGCTTTCTTT.

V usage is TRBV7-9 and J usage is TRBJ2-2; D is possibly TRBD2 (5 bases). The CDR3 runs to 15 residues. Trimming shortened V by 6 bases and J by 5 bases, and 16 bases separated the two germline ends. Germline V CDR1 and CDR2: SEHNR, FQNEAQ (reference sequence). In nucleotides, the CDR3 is TGTGCCAGCAGTTCTCGAGGGTTGGAAACCGGGGAGCTGTTTTTT. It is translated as CASSSRGLETGELFF.

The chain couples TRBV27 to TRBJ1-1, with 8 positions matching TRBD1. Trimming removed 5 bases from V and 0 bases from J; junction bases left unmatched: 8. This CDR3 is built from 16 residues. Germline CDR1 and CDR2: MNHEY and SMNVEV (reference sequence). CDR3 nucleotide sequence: TGTGCCAGCAGTCGCCCGCCGGGACAGGTGAACACTGAAGCTTTCTTT. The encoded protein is CASSRPPGQVNTEAFF.

Here the CDR3 DNA reads TGCGCCAGCAGCCTTGCCCCCCGCGGCGACTACGAGCAGTACTTC. Protein product: CASSLAPRGDYEQYF. The chain links TRBV4-1 to TRBJ2-7; D gene unclear. The germline CDR1 and CDR2 sequences are MGHRA and YSYEKL. CDR3 length: 15 amino acids. V was trimmed by 4 bases and J by 3 bases, leaving 16 bases between them.

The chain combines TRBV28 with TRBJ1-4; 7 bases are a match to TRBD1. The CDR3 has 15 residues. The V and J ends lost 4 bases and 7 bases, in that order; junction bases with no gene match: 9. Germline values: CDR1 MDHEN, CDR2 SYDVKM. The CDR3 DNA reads TGTGCCAGCAGTTCCACAGGGGCCATGAGTGAAAAACTGTTTTTT. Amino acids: CASSSTGAMSEKLFF.

The CDR3 is CATSSAGDIEKLFF. The CDR3 coding sequence is TGTGCCACCAGCAGTGCCGGTGATATTGAAAAACTGTTTTTT. The gene calls are TRBV15 and TRBJ1-4, with D uncertain. The germline V and J ends were trimmed by 3 bases and 7 bases, with 12 bases remaining between them. The CDR3 totals 14 residues. Germline V lookup: CDR1 LNHNV, CDR2 YYDKDF (reference sequence).

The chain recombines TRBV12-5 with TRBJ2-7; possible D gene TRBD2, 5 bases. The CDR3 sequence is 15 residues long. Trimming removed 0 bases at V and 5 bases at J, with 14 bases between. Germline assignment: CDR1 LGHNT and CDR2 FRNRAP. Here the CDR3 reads CASGLVRRGLHEQYF. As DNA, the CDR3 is TGTGCTAGTGGTTTGGTAAGACGGGGTTTACACGAGCAGTACTTC.

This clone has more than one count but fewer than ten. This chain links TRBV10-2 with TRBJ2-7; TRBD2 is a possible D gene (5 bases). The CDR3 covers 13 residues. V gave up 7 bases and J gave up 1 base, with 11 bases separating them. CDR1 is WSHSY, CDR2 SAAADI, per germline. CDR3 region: CASMEAASYEQYF. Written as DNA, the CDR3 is TGCGCCAGCATGGAAGCGGCTTCCTACGAGCAGTACTTC.